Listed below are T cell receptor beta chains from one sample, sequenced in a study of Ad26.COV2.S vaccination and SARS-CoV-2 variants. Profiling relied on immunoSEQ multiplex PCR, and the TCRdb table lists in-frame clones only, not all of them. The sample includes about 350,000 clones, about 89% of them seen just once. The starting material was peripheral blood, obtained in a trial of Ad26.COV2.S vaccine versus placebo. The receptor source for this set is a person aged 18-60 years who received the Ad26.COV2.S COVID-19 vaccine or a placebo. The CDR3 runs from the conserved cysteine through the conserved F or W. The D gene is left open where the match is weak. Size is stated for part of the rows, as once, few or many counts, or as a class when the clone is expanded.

TGTGCCAGCAGGGTGACAGAGACTGGAAACACCATATATTTT | CASRVTETGNTIYF | TRBV6-5 | NA | TRBJ1-3 | NA
TGTGCCAGCAGTTTAAGGGGAGGGGAGACCCAGTACTTC | CASSLRGGETQYF | TRBV12-3/TRBV12-4 | NA | TRBJ2-5 | TRBD2
TGCGCCAGCAGCCAAGATGGGAGGGCTTATAGCAATCAGCCCCAGCATTTT | CASSQDGRAYSNQPQHF | TRBV4-1 | once | TRBJ1-5 | NA
TGTGCCAGCAGTTTCGGGCAGGCCCAGCCCCAGCATTTT | CASSFGQAQPQHF | TRBV27 | once | TRBJ1-5 | NA
TGTGCCAGCAGCCCCACAGACTCTGGGGCCAAAAACATTCAGTACTTC | CASSPTDSGAKNIQYF | TRBV7-2 | NA | TRBJ2-4 | NA
TGTGCCAGCAGTGGAGCGGGGAATGGGCAGTATTTT | CASSGAGNGQYF | TRBV9 | NA | TRBJ2-3 | TRBD2
TGTGCCAGCAGTCCGCCTGGGACGGCCGATGGCTACACCTTC | CASSPPGTADGYTF | TRBV28 | once | TRBJ1-2 | NA
TGCGCCAGCAGCCCGGGTGGCGTGGGCAATCAGCCCCAGCATTTT | CASSPGGVGNQPQHF | TRBV4-1 | NA | TRBJ1-5 | NA
TGTGCCAGCAGCTGGGGTGGAGGGCCCGATACGCAGTATTTT | CASSWGGGPDTQYF | TRBV5-4 | NA | TRBJ2-3 | NA
TGTGCCAGCATTCCCGGGAGAGGGACAGATACGCAGTATTTT | CASIPGRGTDTQYF | TRBV27 | NA | TRBJ2-3 | NA
TGTGCCAGCAGCTGGGACAGGGATTCACCCCTCCACTTT | CASSWDRDSPLHF | TRBV7-9 | NA | TRBJ1-6 | TRBD1
TGCAGCGTTGATGGAGACGCGGCAGGAGGGTATGGCTACACCTTC | CSVDGDAAGGYGYTF | TRBV29-1 | NA | TRBJ1-2 | NA
TGTGCCAGCAGCTCTAGTCAACTAGTCCGCGAGCAGTACTTC | CASSSSQLVREQYF | TRBV5-8 | NA | TRBJ2-7 | NA
TGTGCCAGCTCCCCCGGGTACTATGGCTACACCTTC | CASSPGYYGYTF | TRBV18 | NA | TRBJ1-2 | NA
TGTGCCAGCAGCTTAGAGTGGCAGGGGGCCTACGAGCAGTACTTC | CASSLEWQGAYEQYF | TRBV7-6 | NA | TRBJ2-7 | TRBD1
TGTGCCAGCAGTTCTCTAGCGGGGTCTAGCACAGATACGCAGTATTTT | CASSSLAGSSTDTQYF | TRBV28 | NA | TRBJ2-3 | TRBD2
TGTGCCTGGAGAGTCTCCTACGAGCAGTACTTC | CAWRVSYEQYF | TRBV30 | NA | TRBJ2-7 | NA
TGTGCCAGCAGCTCACAGGGGGGCTACGAGCAGTACTTC | CASSSQGGYEQYF | TRBV11-3 | NA | TRBJ2-7 | TRBD1
TGTGCCACCAGTGACAACGGGCCTTTAGCCAAAAACATTCAGTACTTC | CATSDNGPLAKNIQYF | TRBV24-1 | NA | TRBJ2-4 | NA
TGTGCCAGCAGCCAAGATGCGGGGGCGGCGGGCTACACCTTC | CASSQDAGAAGYTF | TRBV4-2 | NA | TRBJ1-2 | NA
TGTGCCAGCAGCCCCCAACTTTCGAACACCGGGGAGCTGTTTTTT | CASSPQLSNTGELFF | TRBV9 | NA | TRBJ2-2 | NA
TGTGCCAGCAGTGAAACAGGCCGGGGCTACACCTTC | CASSETGRGYTF | TRBV2 | few | TRBJ1-2 | NA
TGTGCCAGCAGTCCAACTACGAGCGCAACTAATGAAAAACTGTTTTTT | CASSPTTSATNEKLFF | TRBV27 | NA | TRBJ1-4 | NA
TGTGCCATCAGTCTCACAGGGGGGACTGAAGCTTTCTTT | CAISLTGGTEAFF | TRBV10-3 | few | TRBJ1-1 | TRBD1
TGTGCCAGCGTTCCGGGTAAAAGGGAAATGAACACTGAAGCTTTCTTT | CASVPGKREMNTEAFF | TRBV7-3 | NA | TRBJ1-1 | NA
TGTGCCAGCAGCCAAGATTTAGCGGGAATATACGAGCAGTACTTC | CASSQDLAGIYEQYF | TRBV4-2 | once | TRBJ2-7 | TRBD2
TGCAGCGTTGGGGGCGGCCAAACCACAGATACGCAGTATTTT | CSVGGGQTTDTQYF | TRBV29-1 | NA | TRBJ2-3 | NA
TGTGCCAGCAGTTCACCGGGCAGCGCTAACTATGGCTACACCTTC | CASSSPGSANYGYTF | TRBV25-1 | NA | TRBJ1-2 | NA
TGCGCCAGCAGCGGCGGGACAGGGGCCTACAATGAGCAGTTCTTC | CASSGGTGAYNEQFF | TRBV5-1 | once | TRBJ2-1 | TRBD1
TGTGCCAGCAGCTTGGATTGGGGCGAGTACCAAGAGACCCAGTACTTC | CASSLDWGEYQETQYF | TRBV5-6 | NA | TRBJ2-5 | NA
TGTGCCAGCAGTTTAAGGAACTACGAGCAGTACTTC | CASSLRNYEQYF | TRBV12-3/TRBV12-4 | NA | TRBJ2-7 | NA
TGTGCCAGCAGCTTAGTTAGCGGGAGTACAAATGAGCAGTTCTTC | CASSLVSGSTNEQFF | TRBV7-9 | NA | TRBJ2-1 | TRBD2
TGTGCCAGTAGTATCAACCAGCTTGGAGATACGCAGTATTTT | CASSINQLGDTQYF | TRBV19 | NA | TRBJ2-3 | NA
TGTGCCAGCAGTGTCCGGCAGGGAATGATCTACGAGCAGTACTTC | CASSVRQGMIYEQYF | TRBV2 | NA | TRBJ2-7 | NA
TGTGCCACCAGCCTTGGGACAGGGAGGGTCAATGAGCAGTTCTTC | CATSLGTGRVNEQFF | TRBV24-1 | NA | TRBJ2-1 | TRBD1
TGTGCCAGTCGGAAGGCTGGGAGCAATGAGCAGTTCTTC | CASRKAGSNEQFF | TRBV19 | NA | TRBJ2-1 | NA
TGTGCCAGCAGCGTTTATGAACTGGGGGAGCAGTTCTTC | CASSVYELGEQFF | TRBV9 | NA | TRBJ2-1 | NA
TGCACCAGCAGCCAACCTTGCACCCAGGGCCCAGTTTACAATGAGCAGTTCTTC | CTSSQPCTQGPVYNEQFF | TRBV1 | NA | TRBJ2-1 | NA
TGTGCCAGCAGCTTAGCGGGTACAGGGTTGGAGTCACCCCTCCACTTT | CASSLAGTGLESPLHF | TRBV7-9 | few | TRBJ1-6 | NA
TGTGCCACCAGCAGAGATTGGGGTTTCACTGGAAACACCATATATTTT | CATSRDWGFTGNTIYF | TRBV15 | NA | TRBJ1-3 | NA
TGTGCCAGTAGTTTAACAGTTAGCAATCAGCCCCAGCATTTT | CASSLTVSNQPQHF | TRBV19 | NA | TRBJ1-5 | NA
TGTGCCAGCAGTTTGTCGGGACAAATATACGAGCAGTACTTC | CASSLSGQIYEQYF | TRBV27 | once | TRBJ2-7 | NA
TGTGCCAGTACCCACGCGCAGGGGGGATGGTCCGGGGAGCTGTTTTTT | CASTHAQGGWSGELFF | TRBV19 | once | TRBJ2-2 | NA
TGCGCCAGCAGCTTGGAGCTAGCGGGAGGGAATGAGCAGTTCTTC | CASSLELAGGNEQFF | TRBV5-1 | NA | TRBJ2-1 | TRBD2
TGTGCCAGCAGCTTTCGGCAGACTCAAGAGACCCAGTACTTC | CASSFRQTQETQYF | TRBV5-6 | NA | TRBJ2-5 | NA
TGTGCCATCGGGACTAGCGGGACCGATTATGAGCAGTTCTTC | CAIGTSGTDYEQFF | TRBV10-3 | NA | TRBJ2-1 | TRBD2
TGTGCCTGGAGTTCCGACGCATACCAAGAGACCCAGTACTTC | CAWSSDAYQETQYF | TRBV30 | NA | TRBJ2-5 | NA
TGCGCCAGCAGTCAAAGAACAGGGTGCGAAAAACTGTTTTTT | CASSQRTGCEKLFF | TRBV23-1 | NA | TRBJ1-4 | NA
TGTGCCGGGGGACAGGTTAGCAATCAGCCCCAGCATTTT | CAGGQVSNQPQHF | TRBV19 | NA | TRBJ1-5 | TRBD1
TGTGCCAGCAGCTACCGGGACACGAATTTCTATGGCTACACCTTC | CASSYRDTNFYGYTF | TRBV5-6 | NA | TRBJ1-2 | NA
TGCGCCAGCAGCTTGTTGCAGGGGGCCGACGAGCAGTACTTC | CASSLLQGADEQYF | TRBV5-1 | NA | TRBJ2-7 | TRBD1